Given below is one TCR beta chain in context. This sample was taken from a study of T cell responses to AZD1222 COVID-19 vaccine. Germline CDR1 LGHDT, CDR2 YNNKEL (reference sequence). V gave up 0 bases and J gave up 4 bases, with 15 bases separating them. This CDR3 has 16 residues. Profiling relied on immunoSEQ multiplex PCR, and the TCRdb table lists in-frame clones only, not all of them. This table has about 120,000 clones, less than 95% appearing once. The specimen comprised peripheral blood, sampled on day 0 of AZD1222 vaccination. V usage is TRBV3-1 (or the pseudogene TRBV3-2) and J usage is TRBJ1-2, with D unclear. The clonotype originates from an adult in good health. CDR3 in amino acids: CASSQEGGAGGYGYTF. CDR3 bases: TGTGCCAGCAGCCAAGAGGGCGGAGCGGGTGGCTATGGCTACACCTTC.